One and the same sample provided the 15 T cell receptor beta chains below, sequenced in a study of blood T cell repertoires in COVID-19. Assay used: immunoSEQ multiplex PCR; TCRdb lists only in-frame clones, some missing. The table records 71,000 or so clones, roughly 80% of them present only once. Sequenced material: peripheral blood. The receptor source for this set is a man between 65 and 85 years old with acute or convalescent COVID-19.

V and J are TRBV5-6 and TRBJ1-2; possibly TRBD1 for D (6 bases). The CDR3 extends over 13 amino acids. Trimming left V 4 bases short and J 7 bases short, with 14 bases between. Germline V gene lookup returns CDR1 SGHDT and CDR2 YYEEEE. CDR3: CASSATGRAGYTF. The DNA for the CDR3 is TGTGCCAGCAGCGCCACAGGGCGCGCTGGCTACACCTTC.

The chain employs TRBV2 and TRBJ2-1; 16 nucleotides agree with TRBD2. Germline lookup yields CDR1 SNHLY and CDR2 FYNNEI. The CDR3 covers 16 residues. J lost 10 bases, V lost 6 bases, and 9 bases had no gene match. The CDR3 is CASRAGTSGRAYEQFF. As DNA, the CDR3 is TGTGCCAGCAGAGCCGGGACTAGCGGGAGGGCCTACGAGCAGTTCTTC.

The CDR3 DNA follows: TGTGCCAGCAGCCGTTTCCGAGTGGACACTGAAGCTTTCTTT. Amino acids: CASSRFRVDTEAFF. The chain recombines TRBV6-2 or TRBV6-3 with TRBJ1-1, with D uncertain. CDR3 length: 14 residues. The germline V and J ends were trimmed by 6 bases and 3 bases, with 14 bases remaining between them. Looked up from germline, CDR1 is MNHEY and CDR2 is SVGEGT.

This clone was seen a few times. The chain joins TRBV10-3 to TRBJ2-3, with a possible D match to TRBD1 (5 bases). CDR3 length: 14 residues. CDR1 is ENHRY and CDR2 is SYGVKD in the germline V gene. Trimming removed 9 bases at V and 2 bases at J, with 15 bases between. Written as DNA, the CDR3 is TGTGCCATGTCCAAGGGGCAGGTCACAGATACGCAGTATTTT. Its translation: CAMSKGQVTDTQYF.

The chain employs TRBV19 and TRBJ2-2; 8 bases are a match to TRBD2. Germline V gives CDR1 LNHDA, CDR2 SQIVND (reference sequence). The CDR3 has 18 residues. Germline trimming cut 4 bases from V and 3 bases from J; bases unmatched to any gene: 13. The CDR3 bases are TGTGCCAGTAGTACGATGTGGACTAGCCAAAGAGACACCGGGGAGCTGTTTTTT. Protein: CASSTMWTSQRDTGELFF.

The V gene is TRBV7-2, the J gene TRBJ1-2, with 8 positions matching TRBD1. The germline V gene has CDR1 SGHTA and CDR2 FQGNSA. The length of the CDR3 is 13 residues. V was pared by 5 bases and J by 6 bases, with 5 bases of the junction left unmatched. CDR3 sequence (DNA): TGTGCCAGCAGCACTAAACAGGGGGATGGCTACACCTTC. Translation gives CASSTKQGDGYTF.

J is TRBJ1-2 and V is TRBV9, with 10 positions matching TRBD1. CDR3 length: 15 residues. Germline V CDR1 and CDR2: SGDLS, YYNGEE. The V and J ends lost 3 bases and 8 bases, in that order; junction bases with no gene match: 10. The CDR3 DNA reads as TGTGCCAGCAGCGCCTCATCCGGGACAGGGGACGGCTACACCTTC. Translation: CASSASSGTGDGYTF.

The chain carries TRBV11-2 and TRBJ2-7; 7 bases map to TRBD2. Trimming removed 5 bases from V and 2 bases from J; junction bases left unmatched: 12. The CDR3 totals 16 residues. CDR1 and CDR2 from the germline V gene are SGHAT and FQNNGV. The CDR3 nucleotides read TGTGCCAGCAGCCCGCAATCGCTAGCGGCCCCCTACGAGCAGTACTTC. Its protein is CASSPQSLAAPYEQYF.

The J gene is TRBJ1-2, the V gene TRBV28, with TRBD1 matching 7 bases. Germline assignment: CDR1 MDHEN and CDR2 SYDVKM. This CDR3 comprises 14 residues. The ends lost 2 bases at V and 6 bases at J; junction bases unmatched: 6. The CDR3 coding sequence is TGTGCCAGCAGTTTACCGGGACAGAAGAATGGCTACACCTTC. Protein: CASSLPGQKNGYTF.

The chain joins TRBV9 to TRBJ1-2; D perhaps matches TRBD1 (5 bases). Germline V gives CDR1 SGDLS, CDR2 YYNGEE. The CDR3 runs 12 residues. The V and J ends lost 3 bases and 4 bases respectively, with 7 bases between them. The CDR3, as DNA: TGTGCCAGCAGCGACAGGACCTATGGCTACACCTTC. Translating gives CASSDRTYGYTF.

CDR3 region: CASSHGSDSYGYTF. The DNA of the CDR3 is TGTGCCAGCAGCCACGGGAGCGACAGCTATGGCTACACCTTC. The gene calls are TRBV5-4 and TRBJ1-2; TRBD1 might be the D (5 bases). The CDR3 has 14 amino acids. Trimming left V 4 bases short and J 4 bases short, with 14 bases between. Germline values: CDR1 SGHNT, CDR2 YYREEE (reference sequence). The variable domain in full, with the rest retrieved from reference TRBV5-4 and TRBJ1-2, is ETGVTQSPTHLIKTRGQQVTLRCSSQSGHNTVSWYQQALGQGPQFIFQYYREEENGRGNFPPRFSGLQFPNYSSELNVNALELDDSALYLCASSHGSDSYGYTFGSGTRLTVV.

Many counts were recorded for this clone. CDR3 residues: CASSQAMLETMDRGNIQYF. The CDR3 nucleotides are TGCGCCAGCAGCCAAGCAATGTTAGAAACGATGGATAGGGGAAACATTCAGTACTTC. This sequence joins TRBV4-3 and TRBJ2-4, with D maybe TRBD1 (5 bases). V lost 1 base and J lost 6, with 25 bases in between. CDR1 and CDR2 from the germline V gene are LGHNA and YSLEER. The CDR3 runs to 19 residues.

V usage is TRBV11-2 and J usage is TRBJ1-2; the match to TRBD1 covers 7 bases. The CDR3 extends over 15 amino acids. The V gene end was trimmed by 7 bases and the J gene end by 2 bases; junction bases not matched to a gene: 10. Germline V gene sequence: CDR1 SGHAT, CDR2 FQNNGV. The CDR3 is CASTDSGTVNYGYTF. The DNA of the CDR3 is TGTGCCAGCACCGATTCGGGGACAGTGAACTATGGCTACACCTTC. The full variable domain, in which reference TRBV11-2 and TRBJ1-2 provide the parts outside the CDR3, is EAGVAQSPRYKIIEKRQSVAFWCNPISGHATLYWYQQILGQGPKLLIQFQNNGVVDDSQLPKDRFSAERLKGVDSTLKIQPAKLEDSAVYLCASTDSGTVNYGYTFGSGTRLTVV.

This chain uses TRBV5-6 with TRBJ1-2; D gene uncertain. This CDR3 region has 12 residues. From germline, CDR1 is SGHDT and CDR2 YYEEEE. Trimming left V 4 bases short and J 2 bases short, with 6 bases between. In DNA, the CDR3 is TGTGCCAGCAGCCGCGAAAACTATGGCTACACCTTC. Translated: CASSRENYGYTF.

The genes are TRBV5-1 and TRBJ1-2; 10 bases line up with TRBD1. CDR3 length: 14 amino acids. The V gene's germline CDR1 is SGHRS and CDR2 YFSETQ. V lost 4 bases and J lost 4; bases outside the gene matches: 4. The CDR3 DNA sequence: TGCGCCAGCAGCGGGGACAGGGGAGGCTATGGCTACACCTTC. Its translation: CASSGDRGGYGYTF.